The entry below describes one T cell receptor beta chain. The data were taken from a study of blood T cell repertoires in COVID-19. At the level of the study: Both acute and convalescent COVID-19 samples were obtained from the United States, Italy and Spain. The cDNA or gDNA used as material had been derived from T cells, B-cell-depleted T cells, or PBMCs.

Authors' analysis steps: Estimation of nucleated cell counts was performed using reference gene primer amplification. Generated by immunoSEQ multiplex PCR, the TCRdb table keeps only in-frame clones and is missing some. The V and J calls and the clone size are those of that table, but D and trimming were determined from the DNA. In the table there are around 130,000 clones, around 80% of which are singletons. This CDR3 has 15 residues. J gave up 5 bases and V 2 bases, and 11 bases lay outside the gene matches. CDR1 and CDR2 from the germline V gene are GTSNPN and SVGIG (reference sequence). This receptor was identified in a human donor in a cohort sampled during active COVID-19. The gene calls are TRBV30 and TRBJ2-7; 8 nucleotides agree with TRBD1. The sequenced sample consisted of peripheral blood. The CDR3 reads CAWSRRQGIPHEQYF. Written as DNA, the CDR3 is TGTGCCTGGAGTCGTAGACAGGGGATCCCCCACGAGCAGTACTTC.